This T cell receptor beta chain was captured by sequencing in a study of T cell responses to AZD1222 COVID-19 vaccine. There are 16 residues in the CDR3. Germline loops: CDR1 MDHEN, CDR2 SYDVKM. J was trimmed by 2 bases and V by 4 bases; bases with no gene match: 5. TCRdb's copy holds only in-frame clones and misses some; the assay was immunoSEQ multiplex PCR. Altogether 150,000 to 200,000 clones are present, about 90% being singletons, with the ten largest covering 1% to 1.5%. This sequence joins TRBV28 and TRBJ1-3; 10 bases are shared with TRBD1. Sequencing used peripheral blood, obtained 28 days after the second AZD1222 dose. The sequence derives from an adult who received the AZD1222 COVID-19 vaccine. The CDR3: CASSSPGQGTGNTIYF. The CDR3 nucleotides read TGTGCCAGCAGTTCACCGGGACAGGGGACTGGAAACACCATATATTTT.